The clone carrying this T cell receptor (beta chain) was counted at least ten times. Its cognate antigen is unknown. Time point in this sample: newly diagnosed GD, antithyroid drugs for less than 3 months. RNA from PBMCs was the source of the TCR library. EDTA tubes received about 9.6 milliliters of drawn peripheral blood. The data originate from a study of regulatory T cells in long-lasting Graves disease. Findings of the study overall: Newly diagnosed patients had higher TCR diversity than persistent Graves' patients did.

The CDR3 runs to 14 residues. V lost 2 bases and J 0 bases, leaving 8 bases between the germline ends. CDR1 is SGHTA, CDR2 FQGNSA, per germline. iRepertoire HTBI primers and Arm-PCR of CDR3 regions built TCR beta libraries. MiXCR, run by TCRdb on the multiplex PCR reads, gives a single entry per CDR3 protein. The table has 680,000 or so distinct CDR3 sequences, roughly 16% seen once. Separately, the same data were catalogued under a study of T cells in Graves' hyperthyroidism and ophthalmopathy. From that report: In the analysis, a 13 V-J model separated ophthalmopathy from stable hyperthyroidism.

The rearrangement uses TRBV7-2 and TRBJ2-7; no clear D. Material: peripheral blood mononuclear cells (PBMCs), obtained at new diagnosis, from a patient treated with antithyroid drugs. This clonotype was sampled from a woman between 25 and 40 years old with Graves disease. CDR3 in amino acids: CASSLTVSSYEQYF. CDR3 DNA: TGTGCCAGCAGCTTAACAGTCAGCTCCTACGAGCAGTACTTC.